The rows below give T cell receptor beta chains drawn from one sample of a study of blood T cells in healthy people across ages. TCRdb independently ran MiXCR on the 5' RACE reads; one entry per CDR3 protein. The sample lists approximately 810,000 distinct CDR3 sequences; around 28% were seen once. Sample: blood. All receptors come from an elderly woman in good health. The CDR3 runs from the conserved cysteine through the conserved F or W. D genes are given only for firm matches. The size field is filled for only some rows; it gives once, few, many or a size class.

CDR3nt,CDR3aa,j_gene,abundance,d_gene,v_gene
TGTGCCAGCAGGAGGGCTGGGGTCGACGAGCAGTACTTC,CASRRAGVDEQYF,TRBJ2-7,many,NA,TRBV12-3/TRBV12-4
TGTGCCACCAGTAGGACAGGGGATGTCGAGGAGACCCAGTACTTC,CATSRTGDVEETQYF,TRBJ2-5,many,TRBD1,TRBV24-1
TGCAGTGTTAGACAGGGAGAGACCCAGTACTTC,CSVRQGETQYF,TRBJ2-5,few,TRBD1,TRBV20-1
TGCAGTGCGCGAGCCTTGAATGCTGAAGCTTTCTTT,CSARALNAEAFF,TRBJ1-1,few,NA,TRBV20-1
TGTGCCAGCAGTTTCGGGGCAGCCGGCGGGGCCCAGCATTTT,CASSFGAAGGAQHF,TRBJ1-5,NA,NA,TRBV12-3/TRBV12-4
TGTGCCAGCAGCTTAGTTGGGGTGAGCTCCTACAATGAGCAGTACTTC,CASSLVGVSSYNEQYF,TRBJ2-7,few,NA,TRBV7-6
TGTGCCAGCAGCTTTTACAGGGCTCAGGATGAGCAGTTCTTC,CASSFYRAQDEQFF,TRBJ2-1,many,NA,TRBV7-9
TGTGCCAGCAGTTTCACGGGGGGCTATGGCTACACCTTC,CASSFTGGYGYTF,TRBJ1-2,many,NA,TRBV12-3/TRBV12-4
TGCAGTGCCCTTCAGCGGGGGCAAGAGACCCAGTACTTC,CSALQRGQETQYF,TRBJ2-5,many,TRBD2,TRBV20-1
TGTGCCAGCAGACCGGACAGCGGGAACACTGAAGCTTTCTTT,CASRPDSGNTEAFF,TRBJ1-1,many,NA,TRBV12-3/TRBV12-4
TGCGCCAGCAGCTTGGAATCGCGGGACAGAGGGGCCGAGCAGTACTTC,CASSLESRDRGAEQYF,TRBJ2-7,many,NA,TRBV5-1
TGCAGTGCTATGGGGGGAGGGGATGAGCAGTTCTTC,CSAMGGGDEQFF,TRBJ2-1,many,TRBD2,TRBV20-1
TGTGCCAGCAGTTTTGGGGGGACAGGGGCCTACGAGCAGTACTTC,CASSFGGTGAYEQYF,TRBJ2-7,few,TRBD1,TRBV12-3/TRBV12-4
TGCGCCAGCAGCCACGTCACCGGGTCATCCCACTACGAGCAGTACTTC,CASSHVTGSSHYEQYF,TRBJ2-7,many,NA,TRBV4-1
TGTGCCAGCTCCCGGGGCTTAAACTACAATGAGCAGTACTTC,CASSRGLNYNEQYF,TRBJ2-5,few,NA,TRBV6-2/TRBV6-3
TGTGCCAGCAGCTGGGGTGGCGCCCAAGAGACCCAGTACTTC,CASSWGGAQETQYF,TRBJ2-5,NA,NA,TRBV7-2
TGCAGTGCTTACAGGGGAGGCCCAAACAATGAGCAGTTCTTC,CSAYRGGPNNEQFF,TRBJ2-1,many,NA,TRBV20-1
TGCGCCAGCAGCCAAGATGAAAATCGCAGGAACACTGAAGCTTTCTTT,CASSQDENRRNTEAFF,TRBJ1-1,many,NA,TRBV4-3
TGTGCCAGCAGGCCCGGGACTGACCGGGGCGGGGAGCTGTTTTTT,CASRPGTDRGGELFF,TRBJ2-2,few,NA,TRBV7-2
TGTGCCACCAGCAGAGAGGGGGGGAAGCAAGAGGCTCAGTACTTC,CATSREGGKQEAQYF,TRBJ2-7,few,TRBD2,TRBV15
TGTGCCAGCAGCTTTACTAGCGGGAGGGCCCTATCGGATACGCAGTATTTT,CASSFTSGRALSDTQYF,TRBJ2-3,NA,TRBD2,TRBV13
TGCAGTGCTACACCGTGGGGAAGCACAGATACGCAGTATTTT,CSATPWGSTDTQYF,TRBJ2-3,NA,NA,TRBV20-1
TGTGCCAGCAGCCCCCGGAGGGGGGCGGGGAATGAGCAGTTCTTC,CASSPRRGAGNEQFF,TRBJ2-1,many,NA,TRBV7-2
TGCAGTGCTCGGACAGGGTACGGCTACACCTTC,CSARTGYGYTF,TRBJ1-2,many,TRBD1,TRBV20-1
TGCAGTGCTAGGGGAGGTATTTGGGGGGAGCAGTTCTTC,CSARGGIWGEQFF,TRBJ2-1,many,NA,TRBV20-1
TGTGCCAGCAGCCCAGTAGCGGGGCAGGTATACATTCAGTACTTC,CASSPVAGQVYIQYF,TRBJ2-4,few,TRBD2,TRBV11-3
TGTGCCAGCAGTTACTCGGCGAGGGGGGTAGGGCAGGGGAAGGATCGATCCTATAATTCACCCCTCCACTTT,CASSYSARGVGQGKDRSYNSPLHF,TRBJ1-6,few,NA,TRBV6-2/TRBV6-3
TGTGCCAGCAGCTTCGGCGGGGGATCCGGGGAGCTGTTTTTT,CASSFGGGSGELFF,TRBJ2-2,NA,TRBD2,TRBV11-2
TGCAGTGCCCACGACATGCGGGGGGCCTTGTACAATGAGCAGTTCTTC,CSAHDMRGALYNEQFF,TRBJ2-1,many,TRBD2,TRBV20-1
TGTGCCAGCAGCAGGGGGGGGGACAGGAGTACAGATACGCAGTATTTT,CASSRGGDRSTDTQYF,TRBJ2-3,NA,NA,TRBV5-4
TGTGCCAGCAGTGAGTTGTATAATTCACCCCTCCACTTT,CASSELYNSPLHF,TRBJ1-6,few,NA,TRBV2
TGCGCCAGCAGCTTGGAGTCTGCAGGCCCTGGCTACACCTTC,CASSLESAGPGYTF,TRBJ1-2,many,NA,TRBV5-1
TGTGCCAGCAGCTTAGAGGTGCGGACAGGGGGCCGGGAGCAGTACTTC,CASSLEVRTGGREQYF,TRBJ2-7,many,TRBD1,TRBV7-9
TGCAGTGCTTTACCGGGACAGGGGGCATTTTCACCCCTCCACTTT,CSALPGQGAFSPLHF,TRBJ1-6,many,TRBD1,TRBV20-1
TGTGCCAGCAGCCGAACCGTGGACACCGGGGAGCTGTTTTTT,CASSRTVDTGELFF,TRBJ2-2,NA,NA,TRBV7-2
TGCAGTGCTCCGGGGGTCGGGAGAACTAGCACAGATACGCAGTATTTT,CSAPGVGRTSTDTQYF,TRBJ2-3,many,NA,TRBV20-1
TGTGCCAGCAGTGTGGTGCGGGGGACCAATGTCCTGACTTTC,CASSVVRGTNVLTF,TRBJ2-6,many,TRBD2,TRBV2
TGCAGTGCTAGAGATTCGGGAACTCACACCGGGGAGCTGTTTTTT,CSARDSGTHTGELFF,TRBJ2-2,few,NA,TRBV20-1
TGTGCCAGCACCCAGGGGGGAGGGAGCACAGATGCGCAGTATTTT,CASTQGGGSTDAQYF,TRBJ2-3,NA,NA,TRBV12-3/TRBV12-4
TGTGCCAGCAGTTTCGGACTAGCGGGATCAGGTGAGCAGTTCTTC,CASSFGLAGSGEQFF,TRBJ2-1,few,TRBD2,TRBV7-2
TGTGCCACTCAACTCTCAGCGGGGGACCACTTCGCCGGGGAGCTGTTTTTT,CATQLSAGDHFAGELFF,TRBJ2-2,NA,TRBD2,TRBV27
TGTGCCAGCTCACCACCCCCAGAACTCTACAATGAGCAGTTCTTC,CASSPPPELYNEQFF,TRBJ2-1,many,NA,TRBV18
TGTGCCAGTCACCAAGGGGGCCCGAGCAATCAGCCCCAGCATTTT,CASHQGGPSNQPQHF,TRBJ1-5,once,TRBD1,TRBV19
TGTGCCAGCAGTGCGGACAGGGGGTACTATGGCTACACCTTC,CASSADRGYYGYTF,TRBJ1-2,NA,TRBD1,TRBV25-1